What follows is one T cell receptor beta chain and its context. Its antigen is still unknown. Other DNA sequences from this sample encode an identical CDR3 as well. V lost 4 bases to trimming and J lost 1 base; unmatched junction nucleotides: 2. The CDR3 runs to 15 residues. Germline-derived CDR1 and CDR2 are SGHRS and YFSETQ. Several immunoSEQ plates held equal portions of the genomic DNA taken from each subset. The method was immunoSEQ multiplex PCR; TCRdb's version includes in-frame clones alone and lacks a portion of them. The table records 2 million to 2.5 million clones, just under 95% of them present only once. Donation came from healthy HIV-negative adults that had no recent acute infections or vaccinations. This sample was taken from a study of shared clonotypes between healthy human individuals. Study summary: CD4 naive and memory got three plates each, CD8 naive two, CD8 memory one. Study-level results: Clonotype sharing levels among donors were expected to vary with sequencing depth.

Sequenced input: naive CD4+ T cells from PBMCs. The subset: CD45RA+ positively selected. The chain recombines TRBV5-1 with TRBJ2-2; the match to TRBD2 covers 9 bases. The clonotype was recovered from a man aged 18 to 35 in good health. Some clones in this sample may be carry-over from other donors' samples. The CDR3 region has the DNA TGCGCCAGCAGCGATAGCGGGGGGAACACCGGGGAGCTGTTTTTT. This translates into CASSDSGGNTGELFF.